These T cell receptor beta chains were read from a single sample in a study of blood T cell repertoires in COVID-19. Assay used: immunoSEQ multiplex PCR; TCRdb lists only in-frame clones, some missing. The sample includes 200,000 to 250,000 clones, 70% to 90% of them seen just once. The specimen was PBMCs or T cells enriched from blood (not recorded which). These receptor sequences come from a man aged 50 to 60 who had been exposed to COVID-19. Each CDR3 is given with its conserved first and last residue. Fields, in order: CDR3 protein, CDR3 DNA, J gene, V gene, clone size, CDR3 length, D gene. D genes are given only for firm matches. Part of the rows lack a size; the others show once, few, many or a class for expanded clones.

CDR3aa: CASSLGQGTYNEQFF
CDR3nt: TGTGCCAGCAGCTTAGGACAGGGGACCTACAATGAGCAGTTCTTC
j_gene: TRBJ2-1
v_gene: TRBV7-6
abundance: .
len: 15
d_gene: TRBD1

CDR3aa: CASSYNSGDPQYF
CDR3nt: TGTGCCAGCAGCTATAATTCGGGAGATCCGCAGTATTTT
j_gene: TRBJ2-3
v_gene: TRBV7-3
abundance: .
len: 13
d_gene: .

CDR3aa: CSVAGSGTGGIYGYTF
CDR3nt: TGCAGCGTGGCGGGGTCCGGGACAGGGGGCATCTATGGCTACACCTTC
j_gene: TRBJ1-2
v_gene: TRBV29-1
abundance: .
len: 16
d_gene: TRBD1

CDR3aa: CASSRLFEQYF
CDR3nt: TGTGCCAGCAGCCGACTTTTTGAGCAGTACTTC
j_gene: TRBJ2-7
v_gene: TRBV3-1/TRBV3-2
abundance: .
len: 11
d_gene: .

CDR3aa: CASRPGAGSGNTIYF
CDR3nt: TGTGCCAGCCGGCCTGGAGCGGGTTCTGGAAACACCATATATTTT
j_gene: TRBJ1-3
v_gene: TRBV18
abundance: .
len: 15
d_gene: .

CDR3aa: CASSLVLGQGSSPLHF
CDR3nt: TGTGCCAGCAGCTTGGTTTTGGGACAGGGTAGTTCACCCCTCCACTTT
j_gene: TRBJ1-6
v_gene: TRBV5-6
abundance: .
len: 16
d_gene: TRBD1

CDR3aa: CASSPDRAHSPLHF
CDR3nt: TGTGCCAGCAGCCCCGACAGGGCCCATTCACCCCTCCACTTT
j_gene: TRBJ1-6
v_gene: TRBV7-2
abundance: .
len: 14
d_gene: TRBD1

CDR3aa: CASSFEGVLHF
CDR3nt: TGTGCCAGCAGTTTCGAGGGTGTCCTCCACTTT
j_gene: TRBJ1-6
v_gene: TRBV28
abundance: .
len: 11
d_gene: .

CDR3aa: CASSPRSTSYEQYF
CDR3nt: TGTGCCAGCAGCCCACGGTCCACCTCCTACGAGCAGTACTTC
j_gene: TRBJ2-7
v_gene: TRBV3-1/TRBV3-2
abundance: .
len: 14
d_gene: .

CDR3aa: CASSRGNHNQPQHF
CDR3nt: TGTGCCAGTAGTAGAGGGAACCATAATCAGCCCCAGCATTTT
j_gene: TRBJ1-5
v_gene: TRBV19
abundance: .
len: 14
d_gene: .

CDR3aa: CASSEFPPGTGNSPLHF
CDR3nt: TGTGCCAGCAGTGAATTTCCTCCAGGGACAGGGAATTCACCCCTCCACTTT
j_gene: TRBJ1-6
v_gene: TRBV2
abundance: .
len: 17
d_gene: TRBD1

CDR3aa: CASSLLAGVDEQFF
CDR3nt: TGTGCCAGCAGTTTACTAGCGGGAGTCGATGAGCAGTTCTTC
j_gene: TRBJ2-1
v_gene: TRBV6-5
abundance: .
len: 14
d_gene: TRBD2

CDR3aa: CASSSTSGEETQYF
CDR3nt: TGTGCCAGCAGCTCGACTAGCGGGGAAGAGACCCAGTACTTC
j_gene: TRBJ2-5
v_gene: TRBV11-2
abundance: .
len: 14
d_gene: TRBD2

CDR3aa: CAWSYYNSPLHF
CDR3nt: TGTGCCTGGAGTTACTATAATTCACCCCTCCACTTT
j_gene: TRBJ1-6
v_gene: TRBV30
abundance: .
len: 12
d_gene: .

CDR3aa: CASRGGSGNTIYF
CDR3nt: TGTGCCAGCAGAGGAGGCTCTGGAAACACCATATATTTT
j_gene: TRBJ1-3
v_gene: TRBV6-5
abundance: .
len: 13
d_gene: .

CDR3aa: CARKIRGNEKLFF
CDR3nt: TGTGCCAGAAAAATACGGGGTAATGAAAAACTGTTTTTT
j_gene: TRBJ1-4
v_gene: TRBV7-2
abundance: few
len: 13
d_gene: .

CDR3aa: CASSSDSGNYGYTF
CDR3nt: TGTGCCAGCAGCTCAGACTCAGGGAACTATGGCTACACCTTC
j_gene: TRBJ1-2
v_gene: TRBV5-4
abundance: .
len: 14
d_gene: .

CDR3aa: CASSLSSNNEQFF
CDR3nt: TGTGCCAGCAGCCTGAGCTCTAACAATGAGCAGTTCTTC
j_gene: TRBJ2-1
v_gene: TRBV7-2
abundance: .
len: 13
d_gene: .

CDR3aa: CASSQQGLLAFF
CDR3nt: TGTGCCAGCAGCCAGCAGGGTTTGTTGGCTTTCTTT
j_gene: TRBJ1-1
v_gene: TRBV7-3
abundance: .
len: 12
d_gene: .

CDR3aa: CASSQGFVDRGNQPQHF
CDR3nt: TGTGCCAGCAGCCAAGGGTTCGTCGACAGGGGCAATCAGCCCCAGCATTTT
j_gene: TRBJ1-5
v_gene: TRBV3-1/TRBV3-2
abundance: .
len: 17
d_gene: TRBD1

CDR3aa: CASRGYNEQFF
CDR3nt: TGTGCCAGCCGGGGCTACAATGAGCAGTTCTTC
j_gene: TRBJ2-1
v_gene: TRBV2
abundance: .
len: 11
d_gene: .

CDR3aa: CASSHPNRGSTGELFF
CDR3nt: TGTGCCAGCAGCCATCCCAACAGGGGGAGCACCGGGGAGCTGTTTTTT
j_gene: TRBJ2-2
v_gene: TRBV3-1/TRBV3-2
abundance: .
len: 16
d_gene: TRBD1

CDR3aa: CASREAKRDITYNEQFF
CDR3nt: TGTGCCAGCCGGGAAGCTAAGCGGGACATCACCTACAATGAGCAGTTCTTC
j_gene: TRBJ2-1
v_gene: TRBV28
abundance: .
len: 17
d_gene: .

CDR3aa: CAISDYPGLAGAMWNTGELFF
CDR3nt: TGTGCCATCAGTGATTACCCGGGACTAGCGGGGGCCATGTGGAACACCGGGGAGCTGTTTTTT
j_gene: TRBJ2-2
v_gene: TRBV10-3
abundance: .
len: 21
d_gene: TRBD2

CDR3aa: CASSQAREGSRGYTF
CDR3nt: TGTGCCAGCAGCCAAGCCAGAGAAGGATCTAGGGGCTACACCTTC
j_gene: TRBJ1-2
v_gene: TRBV4-2
abundance: few
len: 15
d_gene: .

CDR3aa: CASSPPSIRGGNEQFF
CDR3nt: TGTGCCAGCTCACCACCGTCCATCAGGGGCGGCAATGAGCAGTTCTTC
j_gene: TRBJ2-1
v_gene: TRBV18
abundance: once
len: 16
d_gene: .

CDR3aa: CAWSHLGTSGDYNEQFF
CDR3nt: TGTGCCTGGAGTCACCTCGGGACTAGCGGAGATTACAATGAGCAGTTCTTC
j_gene: TRBJ2-1
v_gene: TRBV30
abundance: .
len: 17
d_gene: TRBD2

CDR3aa: CASSVGLQETQYF
CDR3nt: TGCGCCAGCAGCGTCGGACTACAAGAGACCCAGTACTTC
j_gene: TRBJ2-5
v_gene: TRBV5-1
abundance: once
len: 13
d_gene: .

CDR3aa: CASTPGQLYGYTF
CDR3nt: TGTGCCAGCACACCGGGACAACTCTATGGCTACACCTTC
j_gene: TRBJ1-2
v_gene: TRBV10-3
abundance: .
len: 13
d_gene: .

CDR3aa: CASSLWQGVDEQFF
CDR3nt: TGCGCCAGCAGCTTATGGCAGGGGGTCGATGAGCAGTTCTTC
j_gene: TRBJ2-1
v_gene: TRBV5-1
abundance: once
len: 14
d_gene: TRBD1

CDR3aa: CASSLQQGPGYGYTF
CDR3nt: TGCGCCAGCAGCTTGCAACAGGGGCCTGGCTATGGCTACACCTTC
j_gene: TRBJ1-2
v_gene: TRBV5-1
abundance: .
len: 15
d_gene: TRBD1

CDR3aa: CASSTAGAVNYGYTF
CDR3nt: TGCGCCAGCAGCACCGCAGGGGCAGTCAATTATGGCTACACCTTC
j_gene: TRBJ1-2
v_gene: TRBV5-1
abundance: .
len: 15
d_gene: .

CDR3aa: CASSLEREGISDNQPQHF
CDR3nt: TGCGCCAGCAGCTTGGAAAGGGAGGGCATTTCGGACAATCAGCCCCAGCATTTT
j_gene: TRBJ1-5
v_gene: TRBV5-1
abundance: .
len: 18
d_gene: .

CDR3aa: CATSGGVRSGNTIYF
CDR3nt: TGTGCCACCTCTGGAGGGGTGCGCTCTGGAAACACCATATATTTT
j_gene: TRBJ1-3
v_gene: TRBV2
abundance: .
len: 15
d_gene: .

CDR3aa: CASFPGTEKETQYF
CDR3nt: TGTGCCAGCTTCCCCGGGACAGAAAAAGAGACCCAGTACTTC
j_gene: TRBJ2-5
v_gene: TRBV18
abundance: .
len: 14
d_gene: TRBD1

CDR3aa: CASSYVGDLGANVLTF
CDR3nt: TGTGCCAGCAGTTACGTCGGGGATTTGGGGGCCAACGTCCTGACTTTC
j_gene: TRBJ2-6
v_gene: TRBV28
abundance: .
len: 16
d_gene: .

CDR3aa: CASSSKPGQLYEQYF
CDR3nt: TGTGCCAGCAGCTCCAAACCGGGACAGCTTTACGAGCAGTACTTC
j_gene: TRBJ2-7
v_gene: TRBV7-9
abundance: .
len: 15
d_gene: TRBD1

CDR3aa: CASSLVQDSYEQYF
CDR3nt: TGTGCCAGCAGCTTAGTGCAGGACTCCTACGAGCAGTACTTC
j_gene: TRBJ2-7
v_gene: TRBV7-8
abundance: .
len: 14
d_gene: .

CDR3aa: CASSLFERTPTGAKNIQYF
CDR3nt: TGTGCCAGCAGTTTATTCGAACGGACACCTACAGGAGCCAAAAACATTCAGTACTTC
j_gene: TRBJ2-4
v_gene: TRBV27
abundance: .
len: 19
d_gene: .

CDR3aa: CASTHRSGANVLTF
CDR3nt: TGTGCCAGCACGCACAGATCTGGGGCCAACGTCCTGACTTTC
j_gene: TRBJ2-6
v_gene: TRBV27
abundance: .
len: 14
d_gene: .

CDR3aa: CASSLQGAPTEAFF
CDR3nt: TGCGCCAGCAGCTTGCAGGGGGCGCCGACTGAAGCTTTCTTT
j_gene: TRBJ1-1
v_gene: TRBV5-1
abundance: .
len: 14
d_gene: TRBD1

CDR3aa: CASSSPDRGDEKLFF
CDR3nt: TGTGCCAGCAGTTCCCCGGACAGGGGTGATGAAAAACTGTTTTTT
j_gene: TRBJ1-4
v_gene: TRBV27
abundance: .
len: 15
d_gene: TRBD1

CDR3aa: CASSPNVQSAEAFF
CDR3nt: TGTGCCAGCAGCCCTAACGTCCAATCGGCTGAAGCTTTCTTT
j_gene: TRBJ1-1
v_gene: TRBV11-1
abundance: .
len: 14
d_gene: .

CDR3aa: CASQGLAEWSSYNEQFF
CDR3nt: TGTGCGAGCCAGGGACTAGCGGAGTGGAGCTCCTACAATGAGCAGTTCTTC
j_gene: TRBJ2-1
v_gene: TRBV28
abundance: .
len: 17
d_gene: TRBD2

CDR3aa: CASSLRGSVDTQYF
CDR3nt: TGTGCCAGCAGCTTGCGGGGTTCGGTAGATACGCAGTATTTT
j_gene: TRBJ2-3
v_gene: TRBV7-3
abundance: .
len: 14
d_gene: .

CDR3aa: CASSQDLPGGVSLPPEAFF
CDR3nt: TGTGCCAGCAGCCAAGATCTGCCAGGGGGCGTTTCCCTCCCTCCTGAAGCTTTCTTT
j_gene: TRBJ1-1
v_gene: TRBV4-2
abundance: .
len: 19
d_gene: TRBD1

CDR3aa: CASSLDTGPYGYTF
CDR3nt: TGTGCCAGCAGCTTAGATACAGGGCCTTATGGCTACACCTTC
j_gene: TRBJ1-2
v_gene: TRBV7-2
abundance: few
len: 14
d_gene: .

CDR3aa: CASVGGGYEQFF
CDR3nt: TGTGCCAGCGTGGGGGGGGGATATGAGCAGTTCTTC
j_gene: TRBJ2-1
v_gene: TRBV6-5
abundance: .
len: 12
d_gene: TRBD2

CDR3aa: CASSSTLYRGGNQPQHF
CDR3nt: TGTGCCAGCAGTTCGACCCTCTACAGGGGGGGCAATCAGCCCCAGCATTTT
j_gene: TRBJ1-5
v_gene: TRBV27
abundance: .
len: 17
d_gene: TRBD1

CDR3aa: CAISELAGGGEQFF
CDR3nt: TGTGCCATCAGTGAACTAGCGGGAGGCGGTGAGCAGTTCTTC
j_gene: TRBJ2-1
v_gene: TRBV10-3
abundance: .
len: 14
d_gene: TRBD2

CDR3aa: CASSVDREIFYGYTF
CDR3nt: TGTGCCAGCAGTGTGGACAGGGAAATATTCTATGGCTACACCTTC
j_gene: TRBJ1-2
v_gene: TRBV2
abundance: .
len: 15
d_gene: TRBD1

CDR3aa: CASSREIDGSPLHF
CDR3nt: TGTGCCAGCAGCCGGGAAATTGATGGTTCACCCCTCCACTTT
j_gene: TRBJ1-6
v_gene: TRBV7-2
abundance: few
len: 14
d_gene: .